Following are 6 T cell receptor beta chains from one sample sequenced in a study of OX40 agonist ivuxolimab in advanced cancers. TCRdb's copy holds only in-frame clones and misses some; the assay was immunoSEQ multiplex PCR. Among approximately 50,000 clones listed, 80% to 90% were seen once. The source material was CD4+ or CD8+ T cells sorted from blood, sampled in a trial of the OX40 agonist ivuxolimab. All receptors come from an adult with an advanced solid tumor such as melanoma, head and neck, liver or kidney cancer.

V and J are TRBV6-1 and TRBJ2-5, with a weak D call TRBD1 (5 bases). The germline V gene has CDR1 MNHNS and CDR2 SASEGT. The CDR3 is 15 amino acids. Between the trimmed V and J ends, which lost 2 bases and 0 bases, there was a span of 10 bases. CDR3 amino acids: CASSEQGRDQETQYF. The CDR3, as DNA: TGTGCCAGCAGTGAACAGGGAAGAGACCAAGAGACCCAGTACTTC.

For the CDR3, the DNA is TGTGCCAGCAGTACCGGACGGCCCACTGAAGCTTTCTTT. Translated: CASSTGRPTEAFF. V and J are TRBV2 and TRBJ1-1; the D is unclear. The CDR3 runs 13 residues. Trimming cost V 5 bases and J 4 bases, with 11 bases left between them. Per germline, CDR1 SNHLY and CDR2 FYNNEI.

The chain is built from TRBV5-6 and TRBJ2-5; the D gene could be TRBD1 or TRBD2 (6 bases each). With 3 bases removed from V and 1 base from J, the gap between germline ends came to 10 bases. This CDR3 region has 14 residues. In germline, CDR1 is SGHDT, CDR2 YYEEEE. The CDR3 nucleotides are TGTGCCAGCAGCTCGGAGGGGGTCCAAGAGACCCAGTACTTC. This codes for CASSSEGVQETQYF. The full variable domain, in which reference TRBV5-6 and TRBJ2-5 provide the parts outside the CDR3, is DAGVTQSPTHLIKTRGQQVTLRCSPKSGHDTVSWYQQALGQGPQFIFQYYEEEERQRGNFPDRFSGHQFPNYSSELNVNALLLGDSALYLCASSSEGVQETQYFGPGTRLLVL.

This clone came up once. The J gene is TRBJ2-1, the V gene TRBV9, with 13 bases aligning to TRBD2. V gave up 4 bases and J gave up 4 bases; unmatched junction bases: 5. Per the germline V gene, CDR1 is SGDLS and CDR2 is YYNGEE. CDR3 length equals 16 residues. The CDR3 protein is CASSPGTSGAYNEQFF. In DNA form, the CDR3 reads TGTGCCAGCAGCCCAGGGACTAGCGGGGCTTACAATGAGCAGTTCTTC.

The V gene is TRBV7-2, the J gene TRBJ2-5, with no clear D. Trimming took 3 bases from V and 1 from J, leaving 6 bases between them. Germline V gives CDR1 SGHTA, CDR2 FQGNSA. This CDR3 has 13 residues. The CDR3 loop is CASSFSGQETQYF. CDR3 bases: TGTGCCAGCAGCTTTTCCGGCCAAGAGACCCAGTACTTC.

The chain combines TRBV7-2 with TRBJ2-7, with a tentative D call TRBD1 (5 bases). CDR1 and CDR2 from the germline V gene are SGHTA and FQGNSA. Deletions cut 8 bases from V and 1 base from J, with 15 bases between. This CDR3 spans 14 amino acids. The chain's CDR3 is CASGSSGSSYEQYF. The DNA for the CDR3 is TGTGCCAGCGGTTCGTCAGGGTCATCCTACGAGCAGTACTTC.